A selection of T cell receptor beta chains follows, all from one sample in a study of neurological immune-mediated disorders. MiXCR, run by TCRdb on the 5' RACE reads, gives a single entry per CDR3 protein. This sample has tens of thousands of distinct CDR3 sequences, with roughly 4.3% found just once. The sequenced sample consisted of PBMCs. These receptors all stem from an older woman with multiple sclerosis. The CDR3 runs from the conserved cysteine through the conserved F or W.

>TRBJ1-1|TRBV28
CASSTTGGNTEAFF
>TRBJ1-1|TRBV2
CATRGSTGTNGAFF
>TRBJ2-5|TRBV28
CAISLTSGGQENQYF
>TRBJ1-1|TRBV6-6
CASSYGRVTEAFF
>TRBJ1-4|TRBV16
CASSQLLTQRGEKLFF
>TRBJ2-5|TRBV3-1
CASSSYRQQGQETQYF
>TRBJ2-2|TRBV5-1
CASSFGGLNTGELFF
>TRBJ2-2|TRBV6-6
CASSGGQADRSGELFF
>TRBJ2-7|TRBV5-1
CASSGQAMTYEQYF
>TRBJ2-3|TRBV27
CASSFTGTTDTQYF
>TRBJ2-7|TRBV10-3
CAISDLAGSSYEQYF
>TRBJ1-6|TRBV6-5
CASRGTGMNSPLHF
>TRBJ2-7|TRBV18
CASSFQGDEQYF
>TRBJ2-2|TRBV5-6
CASSLVNTGELFF
>TRBJ1-4|TRBV18
CASSPDRGTNEKLFF
>TRBJ2-7|TRBV11-2
CASSFPLLNYEQYF
>TRBJ1-1|TRBV11-2
CASSFGQGGTEAFF
>TRBJ1-2|TRBV20-1
CSATDRGNPRGYTF
>TRBJ1-2|TRBV20-1
CSAPARTVILVHTF
>TRBJ2-7|TRBV7-9
CASSLDQGRRNEQYF
>TRBJ2-2|TRBV5-1
CASSLPTDNTGELFF
>TRBJ1-2|TRBV29-1
CSAGQVSYGYTF
>TRBJ1-6|TRBV7-6
CASSLGGNNSPLHF
>TRBJ2-5|TRBV20-1
CSAVHGETQYF
>TRBJ2-7|TRBV6-5
CASSYTSSSYEQYF
>TRBJ2-7|TRBV30
CAWSRTGGRYEQYF
>TRBJ2-1|TRBV18
CASSRGQTNNEQFF
>TRBJ2-2|TRBV24-1
CATSDRGAAGELFF